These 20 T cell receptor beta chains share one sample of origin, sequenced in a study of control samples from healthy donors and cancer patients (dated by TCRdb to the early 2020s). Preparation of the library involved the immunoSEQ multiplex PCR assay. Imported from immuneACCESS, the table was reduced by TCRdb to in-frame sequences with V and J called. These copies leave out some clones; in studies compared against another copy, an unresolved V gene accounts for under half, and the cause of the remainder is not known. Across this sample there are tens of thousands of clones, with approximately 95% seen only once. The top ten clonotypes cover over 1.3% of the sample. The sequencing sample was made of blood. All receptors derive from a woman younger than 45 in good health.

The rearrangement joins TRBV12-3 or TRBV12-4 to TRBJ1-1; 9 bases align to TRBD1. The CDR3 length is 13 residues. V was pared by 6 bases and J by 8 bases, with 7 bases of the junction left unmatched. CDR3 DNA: TGTGCCAGCAGATGGACAGGGGACCTCGAAGCTTTCTTT. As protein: CASRWTGDLEAFF.

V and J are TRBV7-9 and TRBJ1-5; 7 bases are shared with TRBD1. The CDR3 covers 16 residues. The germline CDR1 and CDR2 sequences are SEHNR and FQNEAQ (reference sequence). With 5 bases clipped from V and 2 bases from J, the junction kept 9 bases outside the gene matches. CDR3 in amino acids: CASSHSGGGGNQPQHF. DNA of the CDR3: TGTGCCAGCAGCCATTCGGGAGGGGGCGGCAATCAGCCCCAGCATTTT.

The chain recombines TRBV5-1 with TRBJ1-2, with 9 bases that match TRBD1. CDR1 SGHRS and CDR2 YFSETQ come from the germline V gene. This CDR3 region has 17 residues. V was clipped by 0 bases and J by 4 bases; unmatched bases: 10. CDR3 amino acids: CASSLDTGQGAFYGYTF. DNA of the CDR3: TGCGCCAGCAGCTTGGATACGGGACAGGGCGCATTCTATGGCTACACCTTC.

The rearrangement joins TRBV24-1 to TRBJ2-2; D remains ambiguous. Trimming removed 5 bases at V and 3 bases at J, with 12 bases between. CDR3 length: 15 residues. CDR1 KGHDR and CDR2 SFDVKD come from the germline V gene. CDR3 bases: TGTGCCACCAGTGTGGCAAGCCGTCACACCGGGGAGCTGTTTTTT. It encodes CATSVASRHTGELFF.

CDR3 coding DNA: TGTGCCAGCAGTTGGACAGGGGGTAATCAGCCCCAGCATTTT. It specifies CASSWTGGNQPQHF. The chain combines TRBV28 with TRBJ1-5; 10 bases are shared with TRBD1. The V gene end was trimmed by 4 bases and the J gene end by 4 bases; junction bases not matched to a gene: 1. This CDR3 has 14 residues. The V gene's germline CDR1 is MDHEN and CDR2 SYDVKM.

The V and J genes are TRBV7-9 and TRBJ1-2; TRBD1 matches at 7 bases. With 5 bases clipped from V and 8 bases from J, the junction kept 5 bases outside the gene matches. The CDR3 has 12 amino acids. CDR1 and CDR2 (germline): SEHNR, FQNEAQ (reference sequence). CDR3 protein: CASSAGGRGYTF. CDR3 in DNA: TGTGCCAGCAGCGCAGGGGGTAGGGGCTACACCTTC.

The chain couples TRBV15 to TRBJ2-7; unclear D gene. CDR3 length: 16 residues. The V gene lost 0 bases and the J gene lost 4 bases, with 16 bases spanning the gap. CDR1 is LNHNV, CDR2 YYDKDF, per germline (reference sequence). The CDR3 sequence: CATSRDFEAGAYEQYF. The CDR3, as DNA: TGTGCCACCAGCAGAGATTTCGAGGCAGGAGCTTACGAGCAGTACTTC.

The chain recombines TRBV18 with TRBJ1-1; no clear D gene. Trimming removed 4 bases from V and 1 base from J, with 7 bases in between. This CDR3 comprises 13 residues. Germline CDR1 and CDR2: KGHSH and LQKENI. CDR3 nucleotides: TGTGCCAGCTCACGCGGAGAGAACACTGAAGCTTTCTTT. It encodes CASSRGENTEAFF. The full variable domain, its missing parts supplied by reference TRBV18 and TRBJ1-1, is NAGVMQNPRHLVRRRGQEARLRCSPMKGHSHVYWYRQLPEEGLKFMVYLQKENIIDESGMPKERFSAEFPKEGPSILRIQQVVRGDSAAYFCASSRGENTEAFFGQGTRLTVV.

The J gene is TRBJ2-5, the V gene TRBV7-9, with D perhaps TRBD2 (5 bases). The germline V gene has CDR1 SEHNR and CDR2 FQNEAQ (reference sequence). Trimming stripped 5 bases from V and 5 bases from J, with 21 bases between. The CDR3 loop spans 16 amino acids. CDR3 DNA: TGTGCCAGCAGCAGCCGTCTGAGCGGACCTCGGGAGACCCAGTACTTC. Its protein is CASSSRLSGPRETQYF.

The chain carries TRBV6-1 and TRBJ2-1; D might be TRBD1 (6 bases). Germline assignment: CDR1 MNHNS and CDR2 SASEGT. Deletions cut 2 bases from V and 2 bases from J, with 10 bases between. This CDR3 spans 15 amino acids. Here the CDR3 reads CASSELRGTYNEQFF. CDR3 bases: TGTGCCAGCAGTGAACTGAGGGGGACCTACAATGAGCAGTTCTTC.

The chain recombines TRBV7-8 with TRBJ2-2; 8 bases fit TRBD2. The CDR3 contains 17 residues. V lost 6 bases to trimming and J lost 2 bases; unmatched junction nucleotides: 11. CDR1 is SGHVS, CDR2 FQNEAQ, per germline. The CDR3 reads CASRGAGGPLNTGELFF. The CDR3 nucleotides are TGTGCCAGCAGGGGGGCGGGAGGCCCCCTTAACACCGGGGAGCTGTTTTTT.

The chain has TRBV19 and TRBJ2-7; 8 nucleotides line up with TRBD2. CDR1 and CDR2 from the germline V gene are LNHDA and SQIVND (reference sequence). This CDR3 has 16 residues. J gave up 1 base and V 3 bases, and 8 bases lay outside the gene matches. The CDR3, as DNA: TGTGCCAGTAGTATCCGGGGTAGCGGGACTTCCTACGAGCAGTACTTC. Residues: CASSIRGSGTSYEQYF.

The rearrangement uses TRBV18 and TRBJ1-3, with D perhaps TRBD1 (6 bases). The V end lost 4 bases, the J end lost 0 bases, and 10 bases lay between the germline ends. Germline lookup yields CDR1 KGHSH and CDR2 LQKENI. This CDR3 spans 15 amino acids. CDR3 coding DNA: TGTGCCAGCTCACGGGACACCAACTCTGGAAACACCATATATTTT. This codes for CASSRDTNSGNTIYF.

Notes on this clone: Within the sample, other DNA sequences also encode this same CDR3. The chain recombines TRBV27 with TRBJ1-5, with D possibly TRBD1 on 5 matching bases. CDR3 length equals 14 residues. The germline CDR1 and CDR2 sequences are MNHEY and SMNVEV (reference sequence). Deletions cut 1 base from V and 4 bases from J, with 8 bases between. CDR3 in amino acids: CASSLWGPNQPQHF. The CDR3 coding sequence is TGTGCCAGCAGTTTATGGGGCCCAAATCAGCCCCAGCATTTT.

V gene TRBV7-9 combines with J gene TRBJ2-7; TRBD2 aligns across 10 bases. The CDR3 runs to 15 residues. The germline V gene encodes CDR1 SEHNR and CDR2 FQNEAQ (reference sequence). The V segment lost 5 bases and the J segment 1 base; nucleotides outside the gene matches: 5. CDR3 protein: CASSRMTSGSYEQYF. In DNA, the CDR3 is TGTGCCAGCAGCCGAATGACTAGCGGGTCCTACGAGCAGTACTTC.

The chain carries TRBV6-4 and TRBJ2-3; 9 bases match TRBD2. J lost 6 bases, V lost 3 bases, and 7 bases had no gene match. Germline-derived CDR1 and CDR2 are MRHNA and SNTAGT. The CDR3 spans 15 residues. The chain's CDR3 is CASSEGGGEGDTQYF. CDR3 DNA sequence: TGTGCCAGCAGTGAAGGCGGGGGGGAAGGGGATACGCAGTATTTT.

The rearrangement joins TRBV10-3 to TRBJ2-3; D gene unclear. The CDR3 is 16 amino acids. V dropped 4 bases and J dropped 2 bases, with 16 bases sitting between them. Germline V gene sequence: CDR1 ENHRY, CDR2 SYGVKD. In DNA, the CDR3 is TGTGCCATCAGTGCGTCAACAGCGACCCTCACAGATACGCAGTATTTT. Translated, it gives CAISASTATLTDTQYF.

The CDR3 DNA follows: TGTGCCAGCAGTTTCAGGGGCGGTCAGCCCCAGCATTTT. This translates into CASSFRGGQPQHF. The chain uses TRBV28 and TRBJ1-5, with TRBD1 as a possible D gene (6 bases). Germline-derived CDR1 and CDR2 are MDHEN and SYDVKM. The CDR3 runs to 13 residues. V lost 3 bases and J 6 bases, leaving 9 bases between the germline ends. Full variable domain (remainder filled in from reference TRBV28 and TRBJ1-5): DVKVTQSSRYLVKRTGEKVFLECVQDMDHENMFWYRQDPGLGLRLIYFSYDVKMKEKGDIPEGYSVSREKKERFSLILESASTNQTSMYLCASSFRGGQPQHFGDGTRLSIL.

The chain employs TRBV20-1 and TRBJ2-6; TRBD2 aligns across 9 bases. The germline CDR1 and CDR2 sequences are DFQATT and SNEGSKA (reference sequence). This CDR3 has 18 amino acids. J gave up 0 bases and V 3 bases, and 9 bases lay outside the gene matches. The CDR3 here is CSASRASGASSGANVLTF. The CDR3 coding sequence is TGCAGTGCTAGTAGGGCTAGCGGGGCATCCTCTGGGGCCAACGTCCTGACTTTC.

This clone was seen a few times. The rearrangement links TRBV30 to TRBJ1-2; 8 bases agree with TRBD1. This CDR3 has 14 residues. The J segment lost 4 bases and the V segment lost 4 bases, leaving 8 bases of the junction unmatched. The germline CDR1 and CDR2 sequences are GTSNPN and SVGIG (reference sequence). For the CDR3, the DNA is TGTGCCTGGACGACAGGGGATAGAGTCTATGGCTACACCTTC. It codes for CAWTTGDRVYGYTF.